Below, 15 T cell receptor beta chains from the same sample are listed, as sequenced in a study of identical twins. Each CDR3 protein is one row after TCRdb ran MiXCR on the 5' RACE reads. The sample holds fewer than 900,000 distinct CDR3 sequences; 21% are singletons and the top ten take roughly 4.3%. These records were also assigned to another study, of T cells expressing NK-cell markers.

Sequenced input: PBMCs. The receptors derive from a woman under 30 in good health.

This clonotype has at least ten counts. The V call is TRBV7-2, the J call TRBJ2-7, with 7 bases lining up with TRBD2. Germline values: CDR1 SGHTA, CDR2 FQGNSA. CDR3 size: 15 residues. The V segment lost 8 bases and the J segment 5 bases; nucleotides outside the gene matches: 15. CDR3 DNA: TGTGCCAGCTCGATTTCCGGGGGGATCTTGAACGAGCAGTACTTC. Its protein product is CASSISGGILNEQYF.

This clonotype was seen many times. The rearrangement joins TRBV10-2 to TRBJ1-2; D remains unclear. The CDR3 length is 14 residues. From germline, CDR1 is WSHSY and CDR2 SAAADI. Trimming left V 7 bases short and J 8 bases short, with 20 bases between. CDR3 in DNA: TGCGCCAGCACGGCCCGACGGATCGACGGGGGCTACACCTTC. Its translation: CASTARRIDGGYTF.

This clonotype was observed a few times. The chain recombines TRBV4-1 with TRBJ2-3, with D possibly being TRBD1 or TRBD2 (5 bases each). Looked up from germline, CDR1 is MGHRA and CDR2 is YSYEKL. The CDR3 loop spans 15 amino acids. The V end was cut by 4 bases, the J end by 5 bases, with 16 bases between. The CDR3, as DNA: TGCGCCAGCAGCCCTAAGGGACCGTTTTTAGATACGCAGTATTTT. Translation: CASSPKGPFLDTQYF.

As concerns this clonotype: One end of the junction fails to match germline, which may point to a read error. V usage is TRBV12-3 or TRBV12-4 and J usage is TRBJ2-2; 9 nucleotides line up with TRBD2. The CDR3 is 19 amino acids. The CDR3 sequence: CACSFWGLHSGGNTGELFF. The CDR3 DNA reads as TGTGCCTGCAGTTTCTGGGGTCTCCATAGCGGGGGCAACACCGGGGAGCTGTTTTTT.

This clonotype was counted between two and nine times. The chain links TRBV3-1 to TRBJ2-7; D is possibly TRBD2 (5 bases). CDR1 is LGHDT and CDR2 is YNNKEL in the germline V gene (reference sequence). The CDR3 spans 15 residues. The V gene lost 3 bases and the J gene lost 3 bases, with 15 bases spanning the gap. The CDR3 sequence: CASSQGDPSVYEQYF. The CDR3 bases are TGTGCCAGCAGCCAGGGAGACCCAAGCGTCTACGAGCAGTACTTC.

The chain carries TRBV4-3 and TRBJ2-3, with 12 bases identical to TRBD1. With 7 bases clipped from V and 6 bases from J, the junction kept 8 bases outside the gene matches. The germline V gene encodes CDR1 LGHNA and CDR2 YSLEER. The CDR3 loop spans 15 amino acids. Written as DNA, the CDR3 is TGCGCCAGCACTACCGGGACAGGGGGCGCGGATACGCAGTATTTT. This encodes CASTTGTGGADTQYF.

In this sample, this clonotype turned up a few times. The DNA for the CDR3 is TGTGCCAGCAGCACACTGGGGGGGGCCAGCATTAATGAGCAGTTCTTC. This translates into CASSTLGGASINEQFF. The chain employs TRBV7-9 and TRBJ2-1; TRBD2 might be the D (7 bases). V lost 5 bases to trimming and J lost 7 bases, with 21 bases between them. This CDR3 spans 16 amino acids. CDR1 is SEHNR and CDR2 is FQNEAQ in the germline V gene (reference sequence).

V is TRBV5-6 and J is TRBJ2-1, with D hard to call. Per germline, CDR1 SGHDT and CDR2 YYEEEE. The length of the CDR3 is 16 residues. The germline V and J ends were trimmed by 5 bases and 0 bases, with 15 bases remaining between them. In nucleotides, the CDR3 is TGTGCCAGCAGTTTCCCGATCGAAAGCTCCTACAATGAGCAGTTCTTC. Protein product: CASSFPIESSYNEQFF. Complete variable domain (other parts from reference TRBV5-6 and TRBJ2-1): DAGVTQSPTHLIKTRGQQVTLRCSPKSGHDTVSWYQQALGQGPQFIFQYYEEEERQRGNFPDRFSGHQFPNYSSELNVNALLLGDSALYLCASSFPIESSYNEQFFGPGTRLTVL.

This clonotype was seen more than once but under ten times. V and J are TRBV5-6 and TRBJ2-1, with TRBD2 matching 9 bases. The CDR3 contains 13 residues. Losses at the gene ends were 4 bases for V and 12 bases for J; bases not matched to a gene: 8. The germline V gene has CDR1 SGHDT and CDR2 YYEEEE. CDR3 region: CASSPGTSRGQFF. CDR3 DNA sequence: TGTGCCAGCAGCCCCGGGACTAGCAGGGGGCAGTTCTTC.

The CDR3 sequence is CASIQYNEQFF. For the CDR3, the DNA is TGTGCCAGCATTCAGTACAATGAGCAGTTCTTC. The gene calls are TRBV5-5 and TRBJ2-1, with D hard to call. CDR3 size: 11 residues. The V gene's germline CDR1 is SGHKS and CDR2 YYEKEE (reference sequence). The germline V and J ends were trimmed by 6 bases and 4 bases, with 5 bases remaining between them.

This rearrangement joins TRBV7-9 to TRBJ1-2; D gene ambiguous. Between the trimmed V and J ends, which lost 3 bases and 8 bases, there was a span of 10 bases. The germline V gene has CDR1 SEHNR and CDR2 FQNEAQ (reference sequence). This CDR3 comprises 12 residues. CDR3 DNA: TGTGCCAGCAGCTTGGACGGTAGCGGCTACACCTTC. Its translation is CASSLDGSGYTF.

This clonotype was picked up many times. This chain uses TRBV12-3 or TRBV12-4 with TRBJ2-3; possible D gene TRBD2, 6 bases. This CDR3 comprises 13 residues. With 5 bases removed from V and 6 bases from J, the gap between germline ends came to 12 bases. The CDR3 DNA sequence: TGTGCCAGCAGTCGCCCGACTAGGGATACGCAGTATTTT. Residues: CASSRPTRDTQYF.

The chain recombines TRBV7-9 with TRBJ2-7, with TRBD2 identical over 10 bases. The CDR3 is made up of 15 amino acids. In germline, CDR1 is SEHNR, CDR2 FQNEAQ (reference sequence). With 3 bases clipped from V and 7 bases from J, the junction kept 9 bases outside the gene matches. The CDR3 reads CASSFLAGASGEQYF. The CDR3, as DNA: TGTGCCAGCAGCTTCCTAGCGGGGGCTTCTGGGGAGCAGTACTTC.

The V and J genes are TRBV29-1 and TRBJ2-2, with 8 nucleotides matching TRBD2. This CDR3 is built from 15 residues. Germline trimming cut 0 bases from V and 6 bases from J; bases unmatched to any gene: 6. In germline, CDR1 is SQVTM, CDR2 ANQGSEA. CDR3 region: CSVEEGTRSPGELFF. The CDR3 coding sequence is TGCAGCGTTGAAGAGGGGACTAGGTCCCCCGGGGAGCTGTTTTTT.

This clonotype has more than one count but fewer than ten. The chain combines TRBV13 with TRBJ2-7, with D possibly TRBD2 on 5 matching bases. The germline V and J ends were trimmed by 5 bases and 5 bases, with 13 bases remaining between them. The CDR3 has 13 amino acids. CDR1 and CDR2 (germline): PRHDT, FYEKMQ (reference sequence). CDR3 nucleotides: TGTGCCAGCAGCCCCTCACTAGTGCACGAGCAGTACTTC. Its protein is CASSPSLVHEQYF.